One and the same sample provided the 27 T cell receptor beta chains below, sequenced in a study of shared T cell receptors in the human thymus. TCRdb's table, derived via immunoSEQ multiplex PCR, lists solely in-frame clones and lacks some. Here the sample spans approximately 760,000 clones, 70% to 90% being singletons. These same data were also listed under a study on human thymus T cells.

Sequenced input: thymocytes. These receptors were collected from a girl under two years old with a congenital heart defect.

The chain combines TRBV4-1 with TRBJ1-2; 7 nucleotides line up with TRBD1. CDR3 length equals 19 residues. The junction had 21 bases not matched to a gene; V was cut back by 4 bases and J by 4 bases. From germline, CDR1 is MGHRA and CDR2 YSYEKL. In nucleotides, the CDR3 is TGCGCCAGCAGCCCCCATGGGCCGGGACAGCCTCAATCCTCCTATGGCTACACCTTC. It is translated as CASSPHGPGQPQSSYGYTF.

This clone was observed a single time. This chain joins TRBV5-1 and TRBJ2-5, with 13 bases matching TRBD2. With 0 bases clipped from V and 5 bases from J, the junction kept 4 bases outside the gene matches. The CDR3 consists of 16 residues. Germline-derived CDR1 and CDR2 are SGHRS and YFSETQ. The CDR3 spells CASSLAVTSGGETQYF. DNA of the CDR3: TGCGCCAGCAGCTTGGCCGTGACTAGCGGGGGGGAGACCCAGTACTTC.

The chain carries TRBV19 and TRBJ1-6, with TRBD1 matching 7 bases. Per germline, CDR1 LNHDA and CDR2 SQIVND (reference sequence). With V trimmed by 5 bases and J by 8 bases, 6 bases remained unmatched. There are 14 residues in the CDR3. The CDR3: CASSEWDSYSPLHF. CDR3 nucleotide sequence: TGTGCCAGTAGTGAATGGGACAGCTATTCACCCCTCCACTTT.

The chain couples TRBV5-1 to TRBJ2-5; weak D call: TRBD1 (5 bases). CDR3 length: 14 amino acids. V gave up 4 bases and J gave up 3 bases, with 13 bases separating them. Germline assignment: CDR1 SGHRS and CDR2 YFSETQ. The CDR3 DNA reads as TGCGCCAGCAGCGTCTCGACAGAGAAAGAGACCCAGTACTTC. Encoded protein: CASSVSTEKETQYF.

This chain connects TRBV5-4 to TRBJ2-4; D perhaps matches TRBD1 (6 bases). The germline CDR1 and CDR2 sequences are SGHNT and YYREEE (reference sequence). The CDR3 runs to 15 residues. Trimming removed 4 bases from V and 6 bases from J, with 17 bases in between. Here the CDR3 reads CASSQRTEPTNIQYF. The CDR3, as DNA: TGTGCCAGCAGCCAGAGGACAGAGCCGACAAACATTCAGTACTTC.

This clone has just a few counts. A junction boundary mismatches the germline segment, possibly from a read error. This chain links TRBV10-3 with TRBJ2-7; D is unclear. The CDR3 consists of 12 residues. Germline assignment: CDR1 ENHRY and CDR2 SYGVKD. The CDR3: CAVSPRRSEQYF. The DNA for the CDR3 is TGTGCCGTCAGCCCCCGTAGGAGCGAGCAGTACTTC.

As DNA, the CDR3 is TGTGCCAGCAGTGGTGGCCCCAACGAGCAGTACTTC. Translating it yields CASSGGPNEQYF. The chain uses TRBV6-5 and TRBJ2-7; D is unresolved. The CDR3 loop spans 12 amino acids. Germline V CDR1 and CDR2: MNHEY, SVGAGI. With 5 bases removed from V and 5 bases from J, the gap between germline ends came to 10 bases.

V is TRBV5-6 and J is TRBJ2-7; 8 bases are shared with TRBD2. This CDR3 is built from 15 residues. The trim removed 4 bases at V and 6 bases at J, leaving 12 bases unmatched. Per germline, CDR1 SGHDT and CDR2 YYEEEE. The CDR3 sequence: CASSPGTRGDAEQYF. In DNA form, the CDR3 reads TGTGCCAGCAGCCCCGGGACTAGAGGTGATGCCGAGCAGTACTTC. The full variable domain, rest sourced from reference TRBV5-6 and TRBJ2-7, is DAGVTQSPTHLIKTRGQQVTLRCSPKSGHDTVSWYQQALGQGPQFIFQYYEEEERQRGNFPDRFSGHQFPNYSSELNVNALLLGDSALYLCASSPGTRGDAEQYFGPGTRLTVT.

The genes are TRBV7-3 and TRBJ1-2; 9 nucleotides line up with TRBD1. The V and J ends lost 2 bases and 7 bases, in that order; junction bases with no gene match: 8. CDR1 SGHTA and CDR2 FQGTGA come from the germline V gene. The CDR3 extends over 15 amino acids. CDR3 loop: CASSLGPDRGSGYTF. In nucleotides, the CDR3 is TGTGCCAGCAGCTTAGGACCGGACAGGGGATCTGGCTACACCTTC.

The chain joins TRBV10-3 to TRBJ1-1; 7 nucleotides align to TRBD1. CDR1 and CDR2 from the germline V gene are ENHRY and SYGVKD. The CDR3 has 14 residues. Trimming at V came to 6 bases and at J to 1 base, leaving 5 bases not matched to a gene. The CDR3 DNA reads as TGTGCCATCAGCGCCGACAGGGCGAACACTGAAGCTTTCTTT. Residues: CAISADRANTEAFF.

The gene calls are TRBV21-1 and TRBJ2-1; the table assigns TRBD2, which was not confirmed against the DNA. TRBV21-1 is labeled a pseudogene. The CDR3 has 18 amino acids. The DNA for the CDR3 is TGTGCCAGCACGAGGGGTACTGGACTAGCGGGGGCCAACAATGAGCAGTTCTTC. Protein sequence: CASTRGTGLAGANNEQFF.

The chain has TRBV5-1 and TRBJ1-1; D gene uncertain. The CDR3 runs to 13 residues. The V gene lost 0 bases and the J gene lost 7 bases, with 10 bases spanning the gap. Germline V gene sequence: CDR1 SGHRS, CDR2 YFSETQ. The CDR3 DNA is TGCGCCAGCAGCTTGGTTGGGGAGGATGAAGCTTTCTTT. This codes for CASSLVGEDEAFF.

CDR3 in amino acids: CASSLNFNTDTQYF. The CDR3 nucleotides are TGTGCCAGCAGCTTGAACTTCAACACAGATACGCAGTATTTT. J is TRBJ2-3 and V is TRBV5-4; D is unresolved. The V end was cut by 1 base, the J end by 2 bases, with 8 bases between. CDR1 and CDR2 from the germline V gene are SGHNT and YYREEE (reference sequence). The CDR3 consists of 14 residues.

V is TRBV21-1 and J is TRBJ1-1. TRBV21-1 is a pseudogene locus. The CDR3 has 19 residues. The CDR3: CASPSATTPTVVENTEAFF. The DNA for the CDR3 is TGTGCCAGCCCGAGCGCCACTACCCCCACTGTGGTCGAGAACACTGAAGCTTTCTTT.

In nucleotides, the CDR3 is TGTGCCAGCAGCTTGAGAACAGGGTGGGAAAAACTGTTTTTT. It encodes CASSLRTGWEKLFF. The chain has TRBV5-8 and TRBJ1-4, with D maybe TRBD1 (6 bases). Germline values: CDR1 SGHTS, CDR2 YDEGEE. This CDR3 spans 14 amino acids. The germline V and J ends were trimmed by 1 base and 8 bases, with 12 bases remaining between them.

The chain recombines TRBV2 with TRBJ1-2; D not resolved. CDR1 is SNHLY and CDR2 is FYNNEI in the germline V gene. The V end lost 10 bases, the J end lost 1 base, and 19 bases lay between the germline ends. There are 15 residues in the CDR3. In nucleotides, the CDR3 is TGTGCCACCAAGGAGGGCGAATATCTTAACTATGGCTACACCTTC. Amino acids: CATKEGEYLNYGYTF.

The chain combines TRBV14 with TRBJ2-7; D may be TRBD1 (6 bases). This CDR3 region has 13 residues. CDR1 and CDR2 from the germline V gene are SGHDN and FVKESK. V was clipped by 2 bases and J by 6 bases, with 11 bases between them. CDR3 nucleotides: TGTGCCAGCAGCCAACAAACAGGGCGCGAGCAGTACTTC. Translation: CASSQQTGREQYF.

This clone was seen a handful of times. This chain connects TRBV6-5 to TRBJ2-2; perhaps TRBD1 as D (8 bases). The V gene lost 2 bases and the J gene lost 6 bases, with 13 bases spanning the gap. The germline gives CDR1 MNHEY, CDR2 SVGAGI. The CDR3 totals 15 residues. The CDR3 spells CASSYGQGGAGELFF. For the CDR3, the DNA is TGTGCCAGCAGTTACGGACAGGGAGGGGCCGGGGAGCTGTTTTTT.

The chain has TRBV5-5 and TRBJ1-6, with 7 bases aligning to TRBD1. This CDR3 region has 14 residues. Germline V lookup: CDR1 SGHKS, CDR2 YYEKEE (reference sequence). Losses at the gene ends were 6 bases for V and 10 bases for J; bases not matched to a gene: 10. The CDR3 sequence is CASNKTGRRSPLHF. The CDR3 nucleotides read TGTGCCAGCAACAAGACAGGGAGGAGATCACCCCTCCACTTT. Complete variable domain (other parts from reference TRBV5-5 and TRBJ1-6): DAGVTQSPTHLIKTRGQQVTLRCSPISGHKSVSWYQQVLGQGPQFIFQYYEKEERGRGNFPDRFSARQFPNYSSELNVNALLLGDSALYLCASNKTGRRSPLHFGNGTRLTVT.

The V and J genes are TRBV7-2 and TRBJ2-1; tentatively, D is TRBD2 (5 bases). Trimming left V 1 base short and J 9 bases short, with 19 bases between. Germline V CDR1 and CDR2: SGHTA, FQGNSA. The length of the CDR3 is 16 residues. The CDR3 region is CASSLEGPAPRGEQFF. Here the CDR3 DNA reads TGTGCCAGCAGCTTAGAAGGTCCGGCTCCCCGGGGTGAGCAGTTCTTC.

With respect to this clone: Distinct nucleotide sequences in the sample also encode this CDR3. The rearrangement uses TRBV19 and TRBJ1-1; D possibly corresponds to TRBD1 (6 bases). V was trimmed by 3 bases and J by 2 bases, leaving 7 bases between them. The CDR3 has 13 residues. The V gene's germline CDR1 is LNHDA and CDR2 SQIVND (reference sequence). The CDR3 here is CASSIRGNTEAFF. The CDR3 DNA follows: TGTGCCAGTAGTATCAGGGGTAACACTGAAGCTTTCTTT.

The chain has TRBV5-1 and TRBJ2-1; no firm D call. The CDR3 totals 11 residues. V was cut by 7 bases and J by 10 bases, with 12 bases left in between. Germline-derived CDR1 and CDR2 are SGHRS and YFSETQ. CDR3 nucleotide sequence: TGCGCCAGCCAGTCCTCCGGGGAGCAGTTCTTC. Translated: CASQSSGEQFF.

The chain combines TRBV12-1 with TRBJ2-7; the D call TRBD1 from the table was never checked on the DNA. TRBV12-1 is described as a pseudogene. The CDR3 is 18 residues long. The CDR3, as DNA: TGTGCCAGCAGCTTTGGCGGGACAGGGGTTGAGGAGACCTACGAGCAGTACTTC. It codes for CASSFGGTGVEETYEQYF.

This clone appeared a single time. The chain joins TRBV4-3 to TRBJ1-4, with 7 bases identical to TRBD1. CDR3 length: 14 residues. V shed 5 bases, J shed 7 bases, and the junction held 7 bases outside the gene matches. Germline lookup yields CDR1 LGHNA and CDR2 YSLEER. The CDR3 spells CASSSTGYGEKLFF. In DNA, the CDR3 is TGCGCCAGCAGCTCGACAGGGTACGGTGAAAAACTGTTTTTT.

V usage is TRBV4-1 and J usage is TRBJ2-4; tentative D call: TRBD1 (5 bases). This CDR3 region has 17 residues. Germline V gene lookup returns CDR1 MGHRA and CDR2 YSYEKL. V lost 3 bases and J lost 0, with 15 bases in between. The CDR3, as DNA: TGCGCCAGCAGCCACCCTGGACATGCTCTAGCCAAAAACATTCAGTACTTC. Translation gives CASSHPGHALAKNIQYF.

About this clone itself: The sample carries other DNA sequences with the same CDR3. The chain combines TRBV9 with TRBJ2-3; maybe TRBD1 (6 bases). The CDR3 spans 13 residues. Trimming shortened V by 2 bases and J by 3 bases, and 7 bases separated the two germline ends. Looked up from germline, CDR1 is SGDLS and CDR2 is YYNGEE. The CDR3 reads CASSVRGTDTQYF. The CDR3 region has the DNA TGTGCCAGCAGCGTTAGGGGGACAGATACGCAGTATTTT.

Only a few counts were recorded for this clone. The chain employs TRBV5-6 and TRBJ1-1; TRBD1 aligns across 7 bases. The CDR3 is 15 amino acids. Germline CDR1 reads SGHDT; CDR2 reads YYEEEE. The junction had 9 bases not matched to a gene; V was cut back by 1 base and J by 6 bases. CDR3 sequence: CASSLPFTGDAEAFF. The CDR3 DNA reads TGTGCCAGCAGCTTGCCCTTTACAGGGGATGCTGAAGCTTTCTTT.